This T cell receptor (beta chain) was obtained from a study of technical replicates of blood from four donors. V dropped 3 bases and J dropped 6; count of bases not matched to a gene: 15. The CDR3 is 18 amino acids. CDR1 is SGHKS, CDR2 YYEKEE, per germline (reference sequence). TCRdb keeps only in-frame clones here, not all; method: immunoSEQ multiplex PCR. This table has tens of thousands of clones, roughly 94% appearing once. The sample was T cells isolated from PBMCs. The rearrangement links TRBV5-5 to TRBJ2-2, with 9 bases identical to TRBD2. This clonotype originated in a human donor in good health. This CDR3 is CASSSRGSGSTRAGELFF. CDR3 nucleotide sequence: TGTGCCAGCAGCTCCCGGGGTAGCGGGAGTACTCGGGCCGGGGAGCTGTTTTTT.